Following are 3 T cell receptor beta chains from one sample sequenced in a study of T cells after yellow fever vaccination. TCRdb ran MiXCR on the 5' RACE reads and lists one entry per CDR3 protein. The sample lists hundreds of thousands of distinct CDR3 sequences, about a sixth occurring once. The material sequenced was PBMCs, taken 4 to 6 days after the first yellow fever vaccination. The receptors come from a man younger than 35 who received the YFV17D yellow fever vaccine.

The chain uses TRBV20-1 and TRBJ2-2, with D maybe TRBD1 (6 bases). Germline CDR1 and CDR2: DFQATT and SNEGSKA (reference sequence). The CDR3 totals 15 residues. The ends were cut back, 1 base at V and 1 base at J, with 10 bases in the middle. CDR3: CSARVPTGNTGELFF. For the CDR3, the DNA is TGCAGTGCTAGAGTTCCGACAGGGAACACCGGGGAGCTGTTTTTT.

The chain links TRBV12-3 or TRBV12-4 to TRBJ2-7, with 9 bases matching TRBD2. V lost 7 bases to trimming and J lost 2 bases; unmatched junction nucleotides: 6. The CDR3 is 14 residues long. The CDR3 DNA sequence: TGTGCCAGCACCCCGCGGGGGGGAACCTACGAGCAGTACTTC. As protein: CASTPRGGTYEQYF.

This clonotype has a count of ten or more. The V gene is TRBV7-2, the J gene TRBJ2-3; 8 bases are shared with TRBD2. The V segment lost 5 bases and the J segment 1 base; nucleotides outside the gene matches: 11. The CDR3 is 17 amino acids. Germline loops: CDR1 SGHTA, CDR2 FQGNSA. In DNA, the CDR3 is TGTGCCAGCAGCCCGTTCGGAGGAGCGGGAGGCACAGATACGCAGTATTTT. This encodes CASSPFGGAGGTDTQYF.